This T cell receptor beta chain stems from a study of blood T cells in healthy people across ages. Study-wide results and limits: Naive CD4+ cells and diversity were both higher in long-lived donors than in aged donors.

A second PCR of roughly 7 to 11 cycles used a sample-barcoded 5' primer and a J-beta primer mix. A single record per CDR3 protein comes from TCRdb applying MiXCR to the 5' RACE reads. The table includes fewer than 650,000 distinct CDR3 sequences, roughly a quarter detected once. For this clonotype: As yet, its antigen is unknown.

This sample was shared with a second study, whose subject was T cells of mothers and their children. That study reports: Each child contributed about 3 million TCR beta CDR3 reads, while each mother contributed over 8 million. Microchimeric T cell clones that persisted were not detected.

The sample comprised blood. This TCR came from a boy between 2 and 10 years old in good health.

CDR3 in amino acids: CASSLNSSWVETQYF. The CDR3 coding sequence is TGTGCCAGCAGTTTGAACAGTTCCTGGGTAGAGACCCAGTACTTC. This chain uses TRBV12-3 or TRBV12-4 with TRBJ2-5; D ambiguous. There are 15 residues in the CDR3. V shed 3 bases and J shed 4 bases, with 15 bases lying between them.